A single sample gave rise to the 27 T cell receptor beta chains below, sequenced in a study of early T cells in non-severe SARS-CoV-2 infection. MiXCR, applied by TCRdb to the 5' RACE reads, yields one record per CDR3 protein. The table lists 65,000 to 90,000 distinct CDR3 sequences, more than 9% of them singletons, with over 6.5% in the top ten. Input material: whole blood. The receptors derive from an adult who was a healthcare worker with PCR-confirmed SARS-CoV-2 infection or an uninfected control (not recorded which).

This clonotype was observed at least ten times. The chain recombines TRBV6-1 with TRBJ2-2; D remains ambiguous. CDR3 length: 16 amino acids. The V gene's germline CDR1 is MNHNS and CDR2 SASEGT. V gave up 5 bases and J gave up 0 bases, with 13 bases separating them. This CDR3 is CASSYEIVANTGELFF. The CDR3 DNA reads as TGTGCCAGCAGTTACGAGATAGTAGCGAACACCGGGGAGCTGTTTTTT.

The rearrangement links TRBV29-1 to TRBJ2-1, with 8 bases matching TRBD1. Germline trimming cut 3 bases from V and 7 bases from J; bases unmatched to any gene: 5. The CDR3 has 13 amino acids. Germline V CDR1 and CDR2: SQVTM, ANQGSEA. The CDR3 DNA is TGCAGCGTTGACCAGGGGGCGCGGAATGAGCAGTTCTTC. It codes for CSVDQGARNEQFF.

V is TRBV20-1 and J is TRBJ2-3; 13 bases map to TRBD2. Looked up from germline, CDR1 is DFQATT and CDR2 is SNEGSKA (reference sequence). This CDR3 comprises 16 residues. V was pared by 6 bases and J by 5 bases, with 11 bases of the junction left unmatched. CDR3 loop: CSALTSGRAPLDTQYF. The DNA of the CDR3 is TGCAGTGCCCTAACTAGCGGGAGGGCCCCATTAGATACGCAGTATTTT.

CDR3 bases: TGTGCCAGCAGCTTTACAGGGGGTACCAATCAGCCCCAGCATTTT. Amino acids: CASSFTGGTNQPQHF. The chain recombines TRBV7-2 with TRBJ1-5, with 8 bases identical to TRBD1. There are 15 residues in the CDR3. Losses at the gene ends were 3 bases for V and 3 bases for J; bases not matched to a gene: 4. From germline, CDR1 is SGHTA and CDR2 FQGNSA.

CDR3 in amino acids: CASSVVENSPLHF. DNA for the CDR3: TGTGCCAGCAGTGTCGTAGAGAATTCACCCCTCCACTTT. This chain connects TRBV2 to TRBJ1-6; D remains unclear. V was trimmed by 4 bases and J by 7 bases, leaving 8 bases between them. The CDR3 length is 13 residues. Germline V lookup: CDR1 SNHLY, CDR2 FYNNEI.

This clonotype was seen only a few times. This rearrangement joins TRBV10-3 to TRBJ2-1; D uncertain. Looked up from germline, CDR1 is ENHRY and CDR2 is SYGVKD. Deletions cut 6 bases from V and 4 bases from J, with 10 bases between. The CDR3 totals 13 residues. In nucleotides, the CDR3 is TGTGCCATCAGGCAGGACGGTTACAATGAGCAGTTCTTC. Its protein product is CAIRQDGYNEQFF.

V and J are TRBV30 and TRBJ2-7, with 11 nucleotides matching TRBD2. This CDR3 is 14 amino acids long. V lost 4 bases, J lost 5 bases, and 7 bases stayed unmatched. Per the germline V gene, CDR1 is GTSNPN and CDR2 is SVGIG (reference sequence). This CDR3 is CAWNVIAGGDEQYF. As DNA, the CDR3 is TGTGCCTGGAATGTAATAGCGGGAGGGGACGAGCAGTACTTC.

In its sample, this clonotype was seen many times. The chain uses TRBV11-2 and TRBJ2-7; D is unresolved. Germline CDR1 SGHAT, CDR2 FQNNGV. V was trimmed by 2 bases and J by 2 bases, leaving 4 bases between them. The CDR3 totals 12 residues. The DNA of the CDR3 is TGTGCCAGCAGCTTATTGGCCTACGAGCAGTACTTC. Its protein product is CASSLLAYEQYF. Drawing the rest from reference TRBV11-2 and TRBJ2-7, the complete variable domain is EAGVAQSPRYKIIEKRQSVAFWCNPISGHATLYWYQQILGQGPKLLIQFQNNGVVDDSQLPKDRFSAERLKGVDSTLKIQPAKLEDSAVYLCASSLLAYEQYFGPGTRLTVT.

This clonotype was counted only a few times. CDR3 in DNA: TGTGCCAGCAGCTTTGAGCCCAATCAGCCCCAGCATTTT. Protein product: CASSFEPNQPQHF. The chain carries TRBV5-5 and TRBJ1-5; no definite D call. V dropped 2 bases and J dropped 3 bases, with 6 bases sitting between them. Germline CDR1 SGHKS, CDR2 YYEKEE (reference sequence). CDR3 length equals 13 residues.

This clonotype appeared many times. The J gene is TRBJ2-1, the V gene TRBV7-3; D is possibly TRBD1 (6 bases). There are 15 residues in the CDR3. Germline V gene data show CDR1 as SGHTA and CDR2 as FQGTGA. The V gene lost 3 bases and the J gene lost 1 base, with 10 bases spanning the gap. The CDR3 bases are TGTGCCAGCAGCTTCGGACAGACATCCTACAATGAGCAGTTCTTC. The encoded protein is CASSFGQTSYNEQFF.

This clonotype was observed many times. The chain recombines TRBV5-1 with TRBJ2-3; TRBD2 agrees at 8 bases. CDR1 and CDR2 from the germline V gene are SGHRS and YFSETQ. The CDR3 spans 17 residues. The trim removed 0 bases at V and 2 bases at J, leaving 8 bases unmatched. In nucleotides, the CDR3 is TGCGCCAGCAGCTTGGTAACTAGCGGACGGAACACAGATACGCAGTATTTT. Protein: CASSLVTSGRNTDTQYF.

CDR3 amino acids: CASSYPAEQYF. CDR3 nucleotides: TGTGCCAGCAGTTACCCCGCCGAGCAGTACTTC. The chain joins TRBV6-2 or TRBV6-3 to TRBJ2-7, with D uncertain. Germline V gene lookup returns CDR1 MNHEY and CDR2 SVGEGT. V lost 2 bases and J lost 6, with 5 bases in between. The CDR3 is 11 residues long.

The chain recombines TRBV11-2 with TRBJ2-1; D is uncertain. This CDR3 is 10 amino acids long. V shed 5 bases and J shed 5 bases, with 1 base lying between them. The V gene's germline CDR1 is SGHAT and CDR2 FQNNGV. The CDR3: CASSHNEQFF. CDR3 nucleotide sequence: TGTGCCAGCAGCCACAATGAGCAGTTCTTC.

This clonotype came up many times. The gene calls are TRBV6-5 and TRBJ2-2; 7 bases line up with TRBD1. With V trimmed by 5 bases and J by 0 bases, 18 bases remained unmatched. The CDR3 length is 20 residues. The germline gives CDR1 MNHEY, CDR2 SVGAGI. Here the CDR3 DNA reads TGTGCCAGCAGTATTCCAGACAGGGAAAGGCAGCGCGCGAACACCGGGGAGCTGTTTTTT. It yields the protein CASSIPDRERQRANTGELFF.

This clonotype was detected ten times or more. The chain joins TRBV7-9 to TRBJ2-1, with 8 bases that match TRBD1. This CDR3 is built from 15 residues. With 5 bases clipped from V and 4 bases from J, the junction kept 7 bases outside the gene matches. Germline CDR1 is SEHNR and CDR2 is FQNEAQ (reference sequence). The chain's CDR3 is CASSTLRDRYNEQFF. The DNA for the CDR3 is TGTGCCAGCAGCACCCTCCGGGACAGGTACAATGAGCAGTTCTTC.

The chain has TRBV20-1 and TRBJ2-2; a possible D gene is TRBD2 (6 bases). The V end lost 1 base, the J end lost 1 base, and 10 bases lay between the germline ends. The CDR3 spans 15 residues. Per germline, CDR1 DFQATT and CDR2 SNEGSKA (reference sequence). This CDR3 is CSARAGSGNTGELFF. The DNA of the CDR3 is TGCAGTGCTAGAGCGGGTAGCGGGAACACCGGGGAGCTGTTTTTT.

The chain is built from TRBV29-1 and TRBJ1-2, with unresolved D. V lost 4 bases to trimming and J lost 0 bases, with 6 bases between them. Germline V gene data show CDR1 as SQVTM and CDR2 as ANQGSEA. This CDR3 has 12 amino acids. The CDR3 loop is CSVAAANYGYTF. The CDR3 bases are TGCAGCGTTGCGGCAGCTAACTATGGCTACACCTTC.

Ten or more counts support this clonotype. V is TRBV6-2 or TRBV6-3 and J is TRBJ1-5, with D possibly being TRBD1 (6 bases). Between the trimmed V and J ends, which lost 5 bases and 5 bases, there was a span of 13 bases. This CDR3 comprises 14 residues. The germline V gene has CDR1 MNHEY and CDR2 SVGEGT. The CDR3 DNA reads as TGTGCCAGCAGTCCGGGGGCCTCCTATCAGCCCCAGCATTTT. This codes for CASSPGASYQPQHF.

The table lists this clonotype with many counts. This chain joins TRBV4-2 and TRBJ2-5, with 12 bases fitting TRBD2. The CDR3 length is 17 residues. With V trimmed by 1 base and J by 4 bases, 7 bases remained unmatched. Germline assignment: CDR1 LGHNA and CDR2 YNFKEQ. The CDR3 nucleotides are TGTGCCAGCAGCCAAGGGGGCACTAGCGGGAGGCTAGAGACCCAGTACTTC. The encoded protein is CASSQGGTSGRLETQYF.

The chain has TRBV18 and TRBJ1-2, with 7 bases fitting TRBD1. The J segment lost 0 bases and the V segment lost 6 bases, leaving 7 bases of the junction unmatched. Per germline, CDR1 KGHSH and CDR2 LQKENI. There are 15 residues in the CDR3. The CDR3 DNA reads TGTGCCAGCTCCAAGGGGGCGAACGCTAACTATGGCTACACCTTC. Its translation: CASSKGANANYGYTF.

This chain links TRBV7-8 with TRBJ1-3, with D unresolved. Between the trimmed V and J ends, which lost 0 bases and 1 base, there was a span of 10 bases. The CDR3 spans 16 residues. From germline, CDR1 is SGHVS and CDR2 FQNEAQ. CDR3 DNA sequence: TGTGCCAGCAGCTTAGCGCCGACGGGGTCTGGAAACACCATATATTTT. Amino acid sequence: CASSLAPTGSGNTIYF.

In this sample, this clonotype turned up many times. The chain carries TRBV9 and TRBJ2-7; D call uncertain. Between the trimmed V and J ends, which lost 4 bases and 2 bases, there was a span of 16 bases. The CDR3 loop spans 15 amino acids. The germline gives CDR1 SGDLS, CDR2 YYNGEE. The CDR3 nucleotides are TGTGCCAGCAGCCCAGCTGGCAAGACGACCTACGAGCAGTACTTC. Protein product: CASSPAGKTTYEQYF.

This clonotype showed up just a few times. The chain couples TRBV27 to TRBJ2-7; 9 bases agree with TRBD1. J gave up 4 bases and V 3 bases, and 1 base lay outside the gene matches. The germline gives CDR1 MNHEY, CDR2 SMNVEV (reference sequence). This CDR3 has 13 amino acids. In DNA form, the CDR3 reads TGTGCCAGCAGTTTTGACAGGGGGTACGAGCAGTACTTC. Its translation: CASSFDRGYEQYF.

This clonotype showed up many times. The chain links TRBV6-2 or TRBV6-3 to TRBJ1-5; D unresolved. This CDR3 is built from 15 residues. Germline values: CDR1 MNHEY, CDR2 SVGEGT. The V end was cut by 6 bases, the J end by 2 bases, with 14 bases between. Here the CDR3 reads CASRGREVGNQPQHF. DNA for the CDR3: TGTGCCAGCAGAGGGAGGGAGGTCGGCAATCAGCCCCAGCATTTT.

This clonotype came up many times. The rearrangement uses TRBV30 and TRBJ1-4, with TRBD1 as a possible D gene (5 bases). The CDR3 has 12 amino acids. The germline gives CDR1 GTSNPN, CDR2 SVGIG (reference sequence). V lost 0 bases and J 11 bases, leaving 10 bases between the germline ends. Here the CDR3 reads CAWSVAGSKLFF. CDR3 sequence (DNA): TGTGCCTGGAGTGTCGCAGGGTCGAAACTGTTTTTT.

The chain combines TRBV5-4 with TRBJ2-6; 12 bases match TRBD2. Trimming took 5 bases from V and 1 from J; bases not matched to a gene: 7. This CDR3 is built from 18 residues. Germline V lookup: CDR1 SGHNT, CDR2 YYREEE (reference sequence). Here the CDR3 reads CASSSGGTSGSGANVLTF. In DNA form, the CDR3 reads TGTGCCAGCAGTTCCGGGGGGACTAGCGGGTCTGGGGCCAACGTCCTGACTTTC.

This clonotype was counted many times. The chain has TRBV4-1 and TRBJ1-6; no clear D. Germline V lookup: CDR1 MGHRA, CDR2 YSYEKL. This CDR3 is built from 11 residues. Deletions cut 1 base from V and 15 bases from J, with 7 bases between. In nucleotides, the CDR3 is TGCGCCAGCAGCCAAGGGGGATTCCTCCACTTT. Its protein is CASSQGGFLHF.